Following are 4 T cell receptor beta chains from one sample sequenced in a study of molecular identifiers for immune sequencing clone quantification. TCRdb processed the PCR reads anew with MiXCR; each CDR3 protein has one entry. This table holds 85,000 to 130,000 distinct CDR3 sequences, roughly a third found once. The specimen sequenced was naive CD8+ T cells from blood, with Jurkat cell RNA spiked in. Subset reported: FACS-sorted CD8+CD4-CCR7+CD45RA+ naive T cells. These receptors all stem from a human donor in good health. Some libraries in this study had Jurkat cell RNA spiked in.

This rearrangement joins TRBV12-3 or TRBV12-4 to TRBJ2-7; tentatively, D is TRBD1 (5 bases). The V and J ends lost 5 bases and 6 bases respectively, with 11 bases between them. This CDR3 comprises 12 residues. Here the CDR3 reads CASSPRQSEQYF. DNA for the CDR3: TGTGCCAGCAGTCCCCGACAGTCCGAGCAGTACTTC.

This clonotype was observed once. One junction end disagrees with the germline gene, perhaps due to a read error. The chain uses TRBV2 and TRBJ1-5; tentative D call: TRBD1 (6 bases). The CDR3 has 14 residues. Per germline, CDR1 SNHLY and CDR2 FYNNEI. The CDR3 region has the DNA TGTGCCTGCAGTCGTTGGGGGCGCAATCAGCCCCAGCATTTT. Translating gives CACSRWGRNQPQHF.

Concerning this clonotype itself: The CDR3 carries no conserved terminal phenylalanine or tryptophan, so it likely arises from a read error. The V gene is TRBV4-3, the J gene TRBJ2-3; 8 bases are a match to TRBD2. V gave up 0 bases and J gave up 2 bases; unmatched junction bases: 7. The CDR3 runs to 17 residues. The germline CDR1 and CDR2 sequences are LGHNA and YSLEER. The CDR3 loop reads CASSQEVVAGFTDTQYL. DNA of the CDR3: TGCGCCAGCAGCCAAGAGGTGGTAGCGGGATTCACAGATACGCAGTATCTT.

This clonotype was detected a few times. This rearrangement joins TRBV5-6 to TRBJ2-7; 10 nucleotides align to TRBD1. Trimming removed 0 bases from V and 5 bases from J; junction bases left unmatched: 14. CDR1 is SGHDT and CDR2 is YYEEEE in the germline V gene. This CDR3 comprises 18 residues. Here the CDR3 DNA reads TGTGCCAGCAGCTTGGATTTTGATAGGGACAGGGGTTGGAACGAGCAGTACTTC. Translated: CASSLDFDRDRGWNEQYF.